These 31 T cell receptor beta chains were sequenced from one sample in a study of CXCR3-negative and CXCR3-positive naive CD8 T cells. Study findings and constraints: Comparison of naive cells showed more hydrophobic TRB CDR3s in CXCR3-positive than in CXCR3-negative naive cells.

In preparing the TRB cDNA libraries, 5' RACE with UMI labels was used. TCRdb re-analyzed the 5' RACE reads; it lists each CDR3 protein once, without DNA. The listing contains about 150,000 distinct CDR3 sequences. The antigens of these receptors remain unknown. Material for sequencing was naive CXCR3+ CD8+ T cells from blood. The subset here: CD45RO-CCR7+CD27+CD95- naive CD8+ T cells expressing CXCR3 (TNR3+). All receptors come from a human donor in good health. Some clones in this sample may be carry-over from other donors' samples.

The chain carries TRBV20-1 and TRBJ1-1; the TRBD1 assignment by TCRdb is unverifiable without DNA. The CDR3 runs 15 residues. Germline CDR1 reads DFQATT; CDR2 reads SNEGSKA (reference sequence). The CDR3 is CSARTSTRDPEGAFF.

This chain links TRBV5-6 with TRBJ2-3. CDR3 length equals 13 residues. CDR1 is SGHDT and CDR2 is YYEEEE in the germline V gene. The CDR3 sequence: CASSLDSADTQYF.

The V gene is TRBV12-3 or TRBV12-4, the J gene TRBJ2-7; the D call of TRBD2 rests on TCRdb alone, since no DNA is present to check it. The CDR3 consists of 13 residues. The CDR3 reads CASTLQVGYEQYF.

The chain links TRBV4-3 to TRBJ2-7; the TCRdb call, TRBD2, lacks DNA for checking. Germline CDR1 is LGHNA and CDR2 is YSLEER. This CDR3 contains 13 residues. CDR3 protein: CASSQEVGSEQYF.

This chain joins TRBV7-9 and TRBJ2-7; TCRdb outputs TRBD1, but without DNA this stays unchecked. Germline assignment: CDR1 SEHNR and CDR2 FQNEAQ (reference sequence). This CDR3 spans 15 amino acids. This CDR3 reads CASSHPRDTSYEQYF.

The CDR3 loop is CASSSLGRSYEQYF. V usage is TRBV7-2 and J usage is TRBJ2-7; TCRdb names TRBD2, which stays unverified in the absence of DNA. There are 14 residues in the CDR3. Germline loops: CDR1 SGHTA, CDR2 FQGNSA.

The J gene is TRBJ2-7, the V gene TRBV4-2. The CDR3 consists of 15 residues. In germline, CDR1 is LGHNA, CDR2 YNFKEQ. The CDR3 spells CASSQVSDPSYEQYF.

The chain uses TRBV4-1 and TRBJ1-2; no DNA is available, so the TRBD1 call from TCRdb remains unchecked. CDR1 and CDR2 from the germline V gene are MGHRA and YSYEKL. CDR3 size: 15 residues. The CDR3 sequence is CASSQDLQGPDGYTF.

The CDR3 spells CASGIAYNEQFF. This chain links TRBV7-8 with TRBJ2-1. The germline V gene has CDR1 SGHVS and CDR2 FQNEAQ. This CDR3 has 12 amino acids.

J is TRBJ2-3 and V is TRBV28; the D call of TRBD2 rests on TCRdb alone, since no DNA is present to check it. CDR3 length: 15 residues. CDR1 is MDHEN and CDR2 is SYDVKM in the germline V gene. CDR3 region: CASSLTSGRRDTQYF.

The chain has TRBV15 and TRBJ2-1; TCRdb's D call of TRBD1 is untestable without DNA. CDR1 and CDR2 (germline): LNHNV, YYDKDF (reference sequence). CDR3 length equals 16 residues. CDR3 region: CATSRSRPGSGDEQFF.

The chain joins TRBV6-6 to TRBJ1-6. There are 14 residues in the CDR3. Per the germline V gene, CDR1 is MNHNY and CDR2 is SVGAGI (reference sequence). The CDR3 loop reads CASSYYSSNSPLHF.

V is TRBV28 and J is TRBJ2-5; TCRdb reports TRBD2, a call that lacks DNA to check it against. The CDR3 is 16 amino acids. Looked up from germline, CDR1 is MDHEN and CDR2 is SYDVKM. The CDR3 spells CASTSLGAGDEETQYF.

The CDR3 loop is CASSYRPTQNTEAFF. The V and J genes are TRBV6-2 or TRBV6-3 and TRBJ1-1. This CDR3 has 15 amino acids. CDR1 and CDR2 (germline): MNHEY, SVGEGT.

The chain combines TRBV7-3 with TRBJ1-1; TCRdb names TRBD1, which stays unverified in the absence of DNA. Germline V gene lookup returns CDR1 SGHTA and CDR2 FQGTGA. CDR3 length: 16 residues. The CDR3 protein is CASATGAIGANTEAFF. Full variable domain (outside the CDR3, taken from reference TRBV7-3 and TRBJ1-1): GAGVSQTPSNKVTEKGKYVELRCDPISGHTALYWYRQSLGQGPEFLIYFQGTGAADDSGLPNDRFFAVRPEGSVSTLKIQRTERGDSAVYLCASATGAIGANTEAFFGQGTRLTVV.

This chain joins TRBV4-1 and TRBJ2-1; TCRdb's D call, TRBD2, is unchecked because there is no DNA. There are 15 residues in the CDR3. CDR1 and CDR2 from the germline V gene are MGHRA and YSYEKL. CDR3 sequence: CASSLGGLAGDEQFF.

The chain couples TRBV7-6 to TRBJ2-7. CDR1 is SGHVS, CDR2 FNYEAQ, per germline. The CDR3 spans 12 residues. CDR3 sequence reads: CASSPDNYEQYF.

This sequence joins TRBV12-3 or TRBV12-4 and TRBJ1-2; no DNA is available, so the TRBD1 call from TCRdb remains unchecked. This CDR3 contains 15 residues. The CDR3 region is CASSLIPGDNYGYTF.

The V and J genes are TRBV6-2 or TRBV6-3 and TRBJ2-1; TCRdb indicates TRBD1, and absent DNA this call remains unverified. CDR1 MNHEY and CDR2 SVGEGT come from the germline V gene. There are 14 residues in the CDR3. The CDR3 loop is CASSYSSSREEQFF.

V is TRBV25-1 and J is TRBJ2-2; TCRdb proposes TRBD2, but this gene call is untestable without DNA. Germline CDR1 reads MGHDK; CDR2 reads SYGVNS. The CDR3 consists of 17 residues. The CDR3 here is CASAELAGNGNTGELFF.

The chain employs TRBV29-1 and TRBJ1-1. The CDR3 is 13 residues long. Germline CDR1 reads SQVTM; CDR2 reads ANQGSEA. CDR3 sequence reads: CSVVGTHTVDAFF.

The J gene is TRBJ2-7, the V gene TRBV6-6; TCRdb's assignment of TRBD1 cannot be checked, as there is no DNA. Germline V gene data show CDR1 as MNHNY and CDR2 as SVGAGI (reference sequence). The CDR3 runs to 15 residues. The CDR3 here is CASRGPRTETYEQYF.

V is TRBV9 and J is TRBJ2-1; with no DNA, the TCRdb D assignment of TRBD1 cannot be verified. The CDR3 sequence is 14 residues long. The V gene's germline CDR1 is SGDLS and CDR2 YYNGEE. The CDR3 sequence is CASSGTGGHNEQFF.

The rearrangement joins TRBV7-9 to TRBJ1-1; TCRdb indicates TRBD1, and absent DNA this call remains unverified. Germline V gene data show CDR1 as SEHNR and CDR2 as FQNEAQ (reference sequence). The CDR3 loop spans 15 amino acids. The CDR3 protein is CASSSTFTGGTEAFF.

The chain uses TRBV11-3 and TRBJ1-2. Germline assignment: CDR1 SGHNT and CDR2 YENEEA. There are 13 residues in the CDR3. CDR3 in amino acids: CASSLSAEYGYTF.

This sequence joins TRBV29-1 and TRBJ2-7; TCRdb returns TRBD1, unconfirmable since there is no DNA. The CDR3 contains 13 residues. Germline V gene data show CDR1 as SQVTM and CDR2 as ANQGSEA. The CDR3 here is CSVLTGDSYEQYF.

The rearrangement joins TRBV27 to TRBJ2-2; TCRdb gives TRBD1 as the D gene, but with no DNA this cannot be confirmed. The CDR3 totals 13 residues. Germline V CDR1 and CDR2: MNHEY, SMNVEV (reference sequence). The CDR3 region is CASSPTGPRELFF.

The V and J genes are TRBV7-3 and TRBJ2-5; the TCRdb D gene call, TRBD2, has no DNA to confirm it. The CDR3 is 14 amino acids. Germline CDR1 reads SGHTA; CDR2 reads FQGTGA. CDR3 amino acids: CASSEGLFPETQYF.

The V call is TRBV28, the J call TRBJ2-7; the D gene TCRdb calls, TRBD1, cannot be checked with no DNA. Germline CDR1 is MDHEN and CDR2 is SYDVKM. The CDR3 runs 15 residues. The CDR3 sequence: CASSLTGSGSYEQYF.

The chain is built from TRBV28 and TRBJ2-7; with no DNA, the TCRdb D assignment of TRBD1 cannot be verified. CDR1 is MDHEN and CDR2 is SYDVKM in the germline V gene. The CDR3 is made up of 20 amino acids. The CDR3 region is CAGSSDSSLISWPCVWEQYF.

The J gene is TRBJ1-1, the V gene TRBV12-3 or TRBV12-4. There are 13 residues in the CDR3. The CDR3 is CASSLGGLTEAFF.